This T cell receptor beta chain stems from a study of blood T cell repertoires in COVID-19. Sequenced by immunoSEQ multiplex PCR; TCRdb stores in-frame clones only, minus some. The sample contains 110,000 or so clones, 84% of which appear only once. This CDR3 is built from 16 residues. The junction had 3 bases not matched to a gene; V was cut back by 1 base and J by 0 bases. CDR1 SGDLS and CDR2 YYNGEE come from the germline V gene. The chain uses TRBV9 and TRBJ1-4; 7 nucleotides match TRBD1. This sequence originates from a middle-aged woman with acute or convalescent COVID-19. Sequenced sample: peripheral blood. The CDR3 DNA is TGTGCCAGCAGCGTATCCCAGGGGGCAACTAATGAAAAACTGTTTTTT. This encodes CASSVSQGATNEKLFF.